Presented here are 18 T cell receptor beta chains from one specimen sequenced in a study of blood T cell repertoires in COVID-19. TCRdb keeps only in-frame clones here, not all; method: immunoSEQ multiplex PCR. The data show about 68,000 clones, approximately 85% seen once. Sequenced sample: peripheral blood. The origin of the receptors is a man over 45 with acute or convalescent COVID-19.

The chain links TRBV5-1 to TRBJ1-6; 7 bases match TRBD1. CDR3 length: 17 amino acids. The germline V gene encodes CDR1 SGHRS and CDR2 YFSETQ. V gave up 4 bases and J gave up 0 bases; unmatched junction bases: 7. This CDR3 reads CASSVGQQSSYNSPLHF. As DNA, the CDR3 is TGCGCCAGCAGCGTGGGACAGCAGAGCTCCTATAATTCACCCCTCCACTTT.

Only a few counts were recorded for this clone. Distinct nucleotide sequences in the sample also encode this CDR3. The chain has TRBV9 and TRBJ1-2; weak D call: TRBD1 (5 bases). The CDR3 spans 13 residues. Germline CDR1 and CDR2: SGDLS and YYNGEE. Trimming shortened V by 2 bases and J by 1 base, and 6 bases separated the two germline ends. The CDR3 loop reads CASSVDSNYGYTF. The CDR3 DNA follows: TGTGCCAGCAGCGTCGACAGTAACTATGGCTACACCTTC.

The chain combines TRBV6-5 with TRBJ2-5; possibly TRBD2 for D (5 bases). The CDR3 is made up of 13 amino acids. Trimming left V 2 bases short and J 3 bases short, with 7 bases between. CDR1 and CDR2 from the germline V gene are MNHEY and SVGAGI. The CDR3 loop reads CASSYGREETQYF. The CDR3 DNA reads TGTGCCAGCAGTTACGGGCGGGAAGAGACCCAGTACTTC.

The chain employs TRBV5-4 and TRBJ2-3; maybe TRBD2 (5 bases). V lost 3 bases and J 6 bases, leaving 11 bases between the germline ends. Germline V gene lookup returns CDR1 SGHNT and CDR2 YYREEE (reference sequence). The CDR3 length is 13 residues. DNA for the CDR3: TGTGCCAGCAGCTCCCCTCCGGGGGATACGCAGTATTTT. Translating gives CASSSPPGDTQYF.

V gene TRBV29-1 combines with J gene TRBJ2-2, with 7 bases matching TRBD1. The CDR3 runs to 13 residues. The V and J ends lost 6 bases and 1 base, in that order; junction bases with no gene match: 2. Germline lookup yields CDR1 SQVTM and CDR2 ANQGSEA. In nucleotides, the CDR3 is TGCAGCGTAAGACAGGGGAACACCGGGGAGCTGTTTTTT. It translates to CSVRQGNTGELFF.

This sequence joins TRBV19 and TRBJ2-1, with TRBD2 matching 11 bases. CDR3 length: 16 amino acids. V shed 5 bases and J 4 bases; nucleotides not matched to a gene: 7. Germline-derived CDR1 and CDR2 are LNHDA and SQIVND (reference sequence). The CDR3 sequence is CASSLRLAGRYNEQFF. CDR3 bases: TGTGCCAGTAGTCTTCGACTAGCGGGGAGGTACAATGAGCAGTTCTTC.

The chain carries TRBV3-1 (or the pseudogene TRBV3-2) and TRBJ1-2; possible D gene TRBD1, 5 bases. The CDR3 contains 15 residues. CDR1 and CDR2 from the germline V gene are LGHDT and YNNKEL (reference sequence). V was pared by 0 bases and J by 4 bases, with 12 bases between. The CDR3 bases are TGTGCCAGCAGCCAAGACCTGACAGCTCTCTATGGCTACACCTTC. Its translation is CASSQDLTALYGYTF.

This chain links TRBV19 with TRBJ2-3; perhaps TRBD1 as D (5 bases). Trimming cost V 4 bases and J 3 bases, with 8 bases left between them. This CDR3 has 13 residues. Germline V CDR1 and CDR2: LNHDA, SQIVND (reference sequence). As DNA, the CDR3 is TGTGCCAGTAGTACCAGGGTAACAGATACGCAGTATTTT. Amino acid sequence: CASSTRVTDTQYF.

The J gene is TRBJ2-1, the V gene TRBV11-3, with 10 bases fitting TRBD2. In germline, CDR1 is SGHNT, CDR2 YENEEA. The CDR3 runs to 14 residues. Trimming at V came to 2 bases and at J to 5 bases, leaving 0 bases not matched to a gene. In DNA, the CDR3 is TGTGCCAGCAGCTTACTAGCGGGGGACAATGAGCAGTTCTTC. It specifies CASSLLAGDNEQFF. Filled out from reference TRBV11-3 and TRBJ2-1, the complete variable domain reads EAGVVQSPRYKIIEKKQPVAFWCNPISGHNTLYWYLQNLGQGPELLIRYENEEAVDDSQLPKDRFSAERLKGVDSTLKIQPAELGDSAVYLCASSLLAGDNEQFFGPGTRLTVL.

This rearrangement joins TRBV19 to TRBJ2-1, with D uncertain. Per the germline V gene, CDR1 is LNHDA and CDR2 is SQIVND (reference sequence). The V and J ends lost 7 bases and 6 bases respectively, with 25 bases between them. This CDR3 region has 17 residues. This chain's CDR3 is CASIKNSRNPSGNEQFF. CDR3 DNA sequence: TGTGCCAGTATAAAGAACTCGAGAAACCCCTCGGGCAATGAGCAGTTCTTC.

The chain joins TRBV2 to TRBJ1-3; TRBD1 agrees at 7 bases. The CDR3 has 14 amino acids. The V gene's germline CDR1 is SNHLY and CDR2 FYNNEI. V dropped 8 bases and J dropped 1; count of bases not matched to a gene: 5. The DNA for the CDR3 is TGTGCCAGCGACAGGGTGGTATCTGGAAACACCATATATTTT. Residues: CASDRVVSGNTIYF.

V usage is TRBV9 and J usage is TRBJ2-7, with 13 bases lining up with TRBD2. Germline values: CDR1 SGDLS, CDR2 YYNGEE. The V gene end was trimmed by 4 bases and the J gene end by 5 bases; junction bases not matched to a gene: 9. The length of the CDR3 is 16 residues. This CDR3 reads CASSPRTSGGIDEQYF. The CDR3 coding sequence is TGTGCCAGCAGCCCTAGGACTAGCGGGGGTATAGACGAGCAGTACTTC.

This clone is a singleton in its sample. The chain carries TRBV6-4 and TRBJ1-2; D is perhaps TRBD1 (6 bases). Germline CDR1 is MRHNA and CDR2 is SNTAGT. Trimming shortened V by 5 bases and J by 2 bases, and 21 bases separated the two germline ends. CDR3 size: 17 residues. CDR3 DNA sequence: TGTGCCAGCAGTCCCCAAGGTCGGGGGGCGACCAACTATGGCTACACCTTC. Its translation is CASSPQGRGATNYGYTF.

The chain links TRBV7-9 to TRBJ2-7, with a possible D match to TRBD2 (5 bases). Germline V gene data show CDR1 as SEHNR and CDR2 as FQNEAQ (reference sequence). The CDR3 is 15 amino acids. V shed 1 base and J shed 1 base, with 11 bases lying between them. CDR3 loop: CASSLGPGGSYEQYF. The CDR3 bases are TGTGCCAGCAGCTTAGGCCCTGGAGGATCCTACGAGCAGTACTTC.

The chain is built from TRBV18 and TRBJ2-4, with 7 bases identical to TRBD1. Germline trimming cut 6 bases from V and 6 bases from J; bases unmatched to any gene: 11. The germline gives CDR1 KGHSH, CDR2 LQKENI. The CDR3 runs 15 residues. The CDR3 DNA is TGTGCCAGCTCTAAAGAGACAGGGTCAGGAAACATTCAGTACTTC. Its protein product is CASSKETGSGNIQYF.

V is TRBV24-1 and J is TRBJ2-5; a possible D gene is TRBD2 (6 bases). The CDR3 sequence is 13 residues long. V gave up 7 bases and J gave up 1 base, with 9 bases separating them. Germline V gene lookup returns CDR1 KGHDR and CDR2 SFDVKD. The CDR3 loop reads CATSHGGQETQYF. As DNA, the CDR3 is TGTGCCACCAGCCACGGGGGCCAAGAGACCCAGTACTTC.

The chain links TRBV4-1 to TRBJ1-4; D is perhaps TRBD1 (6 bases). CDR1 and CDR2 from the germline V gene are MGHRA and YSYEKL. The CDR3 covers 17 residues. V was cut by 4 bases and J by 0 bases, with 15 bases left in between. DNA of the CDR3: TGCGCCAGCAGCCCCAGAACAGGGATGGCAACTAATGAAAAACTGTTTTTT. This gives the protein CASSPRTGMATNEKLFF.

This clone has only one observation. The V and J genes are TRBV27 and TRBJ2-1; TRBD1 matches at 9 bases. V gave up 5 bases and J gave up 7 bases; unmatched junction bases: 12. CDR1 and CDR2 from the germline V gene are MNHEY and SMNVEV (reference sequence). The length of the CDR3 is 16 residues. The CDR3 coding sequence is TGTGCCAGCAGTCCGGAACCGGGACAGGGAAAGAATGAGCAGTTCTTC. It is translated as CASSPEPGQGKNEQFF.